This TCR beta chain was captured by sequencing in a study of glioma-infiltrating T cells (dated by TCRdb to the mid-2010s). Study-level background: Glioma tissue, non-neoplastic brain tissue and matched peripheral blood mononuclear cells were used as sources from which TCR alpha- and beta-chain repertoires were sequenced. To measure how far tissue and blood T-cell populations diverged, each tissue-infiltrating repertoire was compared against the peripheral blood repertoire of the same patient. Three low-grade glioma patients, about 8 primary glioblastoma patients, and three non-glioma patients who contributed non-neoplastic brain tissue made up the paired cohort. Here is what the overall study found, with its caveats: Group comparisons were based on small numbers of patients: three non-neoplastic, three low-grade glioma and roughly eight glioblastoma patients. VJ-independent divergence between tissue and blood was found to be below expectation in non-neoplastic patients but above expectation in all gliomas, particularly low-grade gliomas. Very few CDR3 sequences were shared between tissue and blood, attributed to high CDR3 diversity and limited sampling.

Clipping removes 5 bases from V and 4 bases from J, with 8 as the unmatched junction base count. Taken from cysteine to phenylalanine, the CDR3 has 13 residues. Only the CDR3 region is kept as DNA, spanning 39 bases read in frame from base 1. Looking up the germline V gene (reference sequence) yields CDR1 DFQATT and CDR2 SNEGSKA. TCR alpha and beta CDR3 regions were amplified with the iRepertoire nested amplicon-rescue multiplex PCR (arm-PCR) platform from RNA. The input for one-step reverse transcription and amplification was about 95-400 ng of tissue mRNA or PBMC total RNA. After bead purification, a secondary multiplex PCR added Illumina adapters, and libraries were gel-purified between 200 and 400 bp. The libraries contained internal 6-nucleotide barcodes that were used for demultiplexing. Sequencing of libraries was performed on an Illumina MiSeq with 2x220 or 2x250 nucleotide paired-end reads. Concerning the study's data processing: Paired reads were merged using FLASH 1.2.11 and aligned with BWA-MEM to the GRCh37 human genome, and TRA and TRB reads were then extracted. For V and J assignment, an IMGT-derived reference of cassette sequences and CDR3 motifs that included pseudogenes was used. Reads were translated in three frames, and productive CDR3s were defined by a C…FGXG motif without stop codons. Unique combinations of V-J cassette pair and CDR3 amino acid sequence were defined as clonotypes. Filtering of reads was based on Hamming distance, with the threshold set by the sequence error rate of each sample in mapped regions. TCRdb took the public reads, trimmed them with fastp at Q25, ran MiXCR for clone calling and kept in-frame beta chains. Entries are consolidated by CDR3 protein sequence, retaining the most common genes and DNA. In this record, the V and J calls reflect TCRdb's handling and not the investigators' own analysis. This sample holds some 160,000 distinct CDR3 sequences; about 46% were observed only once. The ten largest clones take up 4% to 6.5% of the sample.

Ten or more counts support this clonotype. It has no known antigen specificity. No quality values exist for individual bases; no much larger clone is one base distant. The source is a human donor with low-grade glioma or glioblastoma, undergoing nonglioma brain surgery, or in good health (not recorded which). Sequencing was performed on glioma tissue, nonneoplastic brain tissue, or PBMCs (not recorded which). The V and J genes are TRBV20-1 and TRBJ2-7, with TRBD2 matching 7 junction bases. The nucleotides are TGCAGTGCTCGGGACTACCGAAATTACGAGCAGTACTTC. It encodes CSARDYRNYEQYF.